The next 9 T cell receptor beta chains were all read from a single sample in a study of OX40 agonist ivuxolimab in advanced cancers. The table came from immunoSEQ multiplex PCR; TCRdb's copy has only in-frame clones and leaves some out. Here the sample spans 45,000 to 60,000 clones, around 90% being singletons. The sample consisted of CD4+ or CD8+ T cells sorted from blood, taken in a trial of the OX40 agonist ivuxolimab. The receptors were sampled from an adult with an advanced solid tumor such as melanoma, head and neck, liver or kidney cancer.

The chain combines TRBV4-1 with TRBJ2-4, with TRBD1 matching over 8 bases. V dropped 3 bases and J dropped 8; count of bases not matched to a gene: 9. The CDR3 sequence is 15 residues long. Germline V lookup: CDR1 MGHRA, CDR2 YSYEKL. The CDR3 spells CASSQQQGAPYIQYF. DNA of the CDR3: TGCGCCAGCAGCCAGCAGCAGGGGGCGCCTTACATTCAGTACTTC.

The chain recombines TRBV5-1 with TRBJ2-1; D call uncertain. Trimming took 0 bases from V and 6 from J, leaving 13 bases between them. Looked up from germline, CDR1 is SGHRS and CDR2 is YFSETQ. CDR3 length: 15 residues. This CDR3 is CASSLAQGSGNEQFF. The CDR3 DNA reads TGCGCCAGCAGCTTGGCTCAAGGCTCGGGCAATGAGCAGTTCTTC.

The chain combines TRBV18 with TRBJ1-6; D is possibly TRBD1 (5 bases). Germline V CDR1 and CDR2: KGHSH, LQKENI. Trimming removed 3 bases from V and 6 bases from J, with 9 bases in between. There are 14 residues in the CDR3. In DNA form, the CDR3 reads TGTGCCAGCTCACCGGACGGGACTAATTCACCCCTCCACTTT. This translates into CASSPDGTNSPLHF. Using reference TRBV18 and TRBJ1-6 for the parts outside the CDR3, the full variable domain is NAGVMQNPRHLVRRRGQEARLRCSPMKGHSHVYWYRQLPEEGLKFMVYLQKENIIDESGMPKERFSAEFPKEGPSILRIQQVVRGDSAAYFCASSPDGTNSPLHFGNGTRLTVT.

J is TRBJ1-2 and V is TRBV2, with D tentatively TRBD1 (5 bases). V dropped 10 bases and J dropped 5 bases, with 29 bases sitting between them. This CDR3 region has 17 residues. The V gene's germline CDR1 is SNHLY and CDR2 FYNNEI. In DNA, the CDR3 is TGTGCCATAGATTTGGGGGACGTTGGTCAAACAGATTATGGCTACACCTTC. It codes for CAIDLGDVGQTDYGYTF.

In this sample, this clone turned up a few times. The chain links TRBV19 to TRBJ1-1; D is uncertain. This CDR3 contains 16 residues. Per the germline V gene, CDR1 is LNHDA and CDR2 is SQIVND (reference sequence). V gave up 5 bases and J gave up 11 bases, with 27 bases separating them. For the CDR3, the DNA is TGTGCCAGTAGTCCTTTTGAATTATCAACTTCGTCGATGGCTTTCTTT. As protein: CASSPFELSTSSMAFF.

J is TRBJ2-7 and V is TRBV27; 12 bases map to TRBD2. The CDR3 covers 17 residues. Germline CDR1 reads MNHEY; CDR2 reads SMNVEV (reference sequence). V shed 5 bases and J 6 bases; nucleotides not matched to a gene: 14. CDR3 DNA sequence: TGTGCCAGCAGTCCGACTAGCGGGGGAGACCCTTTGCTCGAGCAGTACGTC. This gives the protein CASSPTSGGDPLLEQYV.

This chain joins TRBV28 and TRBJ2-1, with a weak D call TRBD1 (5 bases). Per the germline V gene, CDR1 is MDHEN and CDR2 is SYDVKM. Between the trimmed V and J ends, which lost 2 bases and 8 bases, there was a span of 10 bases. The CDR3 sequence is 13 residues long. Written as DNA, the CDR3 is TGTGCCAGCAGTTTAAGGACATGGGATGAGCAGTTCTTC. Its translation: CASSLRTWDEQFF.

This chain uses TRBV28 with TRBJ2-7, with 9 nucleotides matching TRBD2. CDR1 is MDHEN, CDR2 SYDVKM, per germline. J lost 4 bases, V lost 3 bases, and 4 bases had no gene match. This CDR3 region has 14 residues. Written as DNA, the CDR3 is TGTGCCAGCAGTTTTGGGACTAGCAGATACGAGCAGTACTTC. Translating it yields CASSFGTSRYEQYF.

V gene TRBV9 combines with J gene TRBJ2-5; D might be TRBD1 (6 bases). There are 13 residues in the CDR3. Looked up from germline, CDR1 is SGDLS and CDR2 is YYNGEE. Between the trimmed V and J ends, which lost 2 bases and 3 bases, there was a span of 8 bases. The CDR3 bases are TGTGCCAGCAGCGTTTCAGGGGAAGAGACCCAGTACTTC. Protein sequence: CASSVSGEETQYF.